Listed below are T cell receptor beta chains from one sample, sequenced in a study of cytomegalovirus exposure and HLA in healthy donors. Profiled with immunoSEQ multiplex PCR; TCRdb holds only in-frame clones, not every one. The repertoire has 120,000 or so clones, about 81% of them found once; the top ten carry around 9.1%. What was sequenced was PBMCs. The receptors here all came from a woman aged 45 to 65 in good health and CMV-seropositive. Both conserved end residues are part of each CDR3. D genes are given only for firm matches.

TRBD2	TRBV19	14	CASRLAGHTGELFF
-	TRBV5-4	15	CASSQDLGTYNEQFF
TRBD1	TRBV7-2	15	CASSLTTGGYNEQFF
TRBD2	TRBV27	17	CASSFTSGGTPYNEQFF
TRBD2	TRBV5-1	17	CASSHSNGGSGQETQYF
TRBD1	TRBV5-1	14	CASSLGQEIYEQYF
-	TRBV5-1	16	CASSYNLAEGTYEQYF
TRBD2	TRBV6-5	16	CASSSGTSHNTGELFF
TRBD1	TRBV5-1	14	CASSEGTGEETQYF
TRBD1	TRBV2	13	CASGTVGTDTQYF
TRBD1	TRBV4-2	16	CASSLTPGQEAYEQYF
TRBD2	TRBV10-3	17	CAISHPGLEASTDTQYF
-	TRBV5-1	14	CASSVSGIGETQYF
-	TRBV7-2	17	CASSLWPPETVSYEQYF
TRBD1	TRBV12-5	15	CASGEGTGGIYEQYF
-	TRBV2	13	CASSRTYYTEAFF
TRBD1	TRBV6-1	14	CASMSHRGTYEQYF
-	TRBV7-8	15	CASSFGGQSYNEQFF
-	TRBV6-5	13	CASSPDTARQAFF
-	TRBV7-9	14	CASSLGQGNQPQHF
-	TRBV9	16	CASSVSGAIMNTEAFF
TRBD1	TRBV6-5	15	CASSFRDRPLSGYTF
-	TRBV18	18	CASSLALTVSPSGNTIYF
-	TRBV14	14	CASSPSGVTDTQYF
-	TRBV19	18	CASSTNRPGQTTYQPQHF
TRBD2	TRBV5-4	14	CASSSLLAGETQYF
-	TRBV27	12	CASSHPGYEQYF
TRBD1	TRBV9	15	CASSVGDRATDTQYF
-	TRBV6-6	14	CASSYQGLSYEQYF
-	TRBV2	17	CASSDGLSGRPGYEQYF
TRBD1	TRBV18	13	CASSDRGESPLHF
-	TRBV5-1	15	CASSWEGQATGELFF
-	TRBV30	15	CAWGPLSGVNTEAFF
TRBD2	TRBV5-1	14	CASTAGGGLHEQYF
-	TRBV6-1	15	CATAGDPSSYNEQFF
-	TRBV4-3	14	CASSQGRLSGELFF
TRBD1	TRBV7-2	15	CASSIRQGVGQPQHF
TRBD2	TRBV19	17	CASSLPSGWINTGELFF
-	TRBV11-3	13	CASSLENRAEQYF
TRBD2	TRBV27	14	CASHQAGVSYEQYF
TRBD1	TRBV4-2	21	CASSHIPGQGKLGTYNSPLHF
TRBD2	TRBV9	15	CASTQGLAVTDTQYF